This T cell receptor beta chain is from a study of Ad26.COV2.S vaccination and SARS-CoV-2 variants. Study as a whole: Among those in the COV1001 Ad26.COV2.S trial arm was the donor. Once, or twice with 56 days between doses, Ad26.COV2.S was given intramuscularly. Study conclusions and caveats: Comparable non-spike TCR breadth was observed in vaccine and placebo recipients. The TCR breadth and depth analyses may have understated or missed part of the total T cell responses.

Data came from immunoSEQ multiplex PCR; TCRdb stores just in-frame clones and leaves some out. The sample consists of about 320,000 clones, approximately 86% of them appearing once. CDR1 and CDR2 (germline): LNHDA, SQIVND (reference sequence). The CDR3 spans 11 residues. V gave up 7 bases and J gave up 5 bases, with 6 bases separating them. As regards this clone: Antigen unknown.

Treatment described: some 20 received Ad26.COV2.S at low or high dose, single or two shots; about 5 received placebo; per-sample allocation not given. Samples came from day 63 after the first vaccine or placebo injection. Here the sequenced sample was peripheral blood, taken in a trial of Ad26.COV2.S vaccine versus placebo. This TCR came from a person between 18 and 59 years old who received the Ad26.COV2.S COVID-19 vaccine or a placebo. The chain couples TRBV19 to TRBJ2-4; D is unclear. This chain's CDR3 is CASTRENIQYF. DNA for the CDR3: TGTGCCAGTACCCGGGAAAACATTCAGTACTTC.